A single sample is the source of the 22 T cell receptor beta chains below, sequenced in a study of blood T cell repertoires in COVID-19. The table came from immunoSEQ multiplex PCR; TCRdb's copy has only in-frame clones and leaves some out. The sample contains about 39,000 clones, 90% to 95% of which appear only once. The sample comprised peripheral blood. The receptor set was obtained from a man aged 50 to 60 with active COVID-19.

The genes are TRBV6-5 and TRBJ1-2; D remains unclear. V was pared by 5 bases and J by 2 bases, with 9 bases between. CDR1 MNHEY and CDR2 SVGAGI come from the germline V gene. The CDR3 spans 13 residues. CDR3 coding DNA: TGTGCCAGCAGTCAGAACCAAAACTATGGCTACACCTTC. Translated, it gives CASSQNQNYGYTF.

The chain carries TRBV18 and TRBJ1-4, with 7 bases matching TRBD1. Germline CDR1 reads KGHSH; CDR2 reads LQKENI. The V segment lost 0 bases and the J segment 7 bases; nucleotides outside the gene matches: 5. The CDR3 consists of 15 residues. Written as DNA, the CDR3 is TGTGCCAGCTCACCACCGGGACAGTATACTGAAAAACTGTTTTTT. Translation: CASSPPGQYTEKLFF.

The rearrangement uses TRBV7-2 and TRBJ2-3, with D tentatively TRBD2 (5 bases). Germline lookup yields CDR1 SGHTA and CDR2 FQGNSA. V lost 2 bases and J 4 bases, leaving 16 bases between the germline ends. This CDR3 region has 16 residues. This chain's CDR3 is CASSLSGPKLADTQYF. The CDR3 coding sequence is TGTGCCAGCAGCTTAAGCGGACCGAAGTTAGCAGATACGCAGTATTTT.

This chain uses TRBV5-5 with TRBJ2-5; D gene ambiguous. The CDR3 extends over 12 amino acids. The germline gives CDR1 SGHKS, CDR2 YYEKEE (reference sequence). V lost 2 bases and J 5 bases, leaving 7 bases between the germline ends. As DNA, the CDR3 is TGTGCCAGCAGCTTTTCCGGGGAGACCCAGTACTTC. As protein: CASSFSGETQYF. Looking up the rest from reference TRBV5-5 and TRBJ2-5 gives the full variable domain: DAGVTQSPTHLIKTRGQQVTLRCSPISGHKSVSWYQQVLGQGPQFIFQYYEKEERGRGNFPDRFSARQFPNYSSELNVNALLLGDSALYLCASSFSGETQYFGPGTRLLVL.

This chain uses TRBV10-3 with TRBJ2-1, with unresolved D. This CDR3 contains 12 residues. Germline loops: CDR1 ENHRY, CDR2 SYGVKD. V was shortened by 8 bases and J by 0 bases, with 5 bases between the two germline ends. CDR3 bases: TGTGCCATCCCCGTCTCCTACAATGAGCAGTTCTTC. It is translated as CAIPVSYNEQFF.

The V and J genes are TRBV5-1 and TRBJ2-5, with TRBD2 matching 10 bases. The CDR3 has 14 residues. V shed 6 bases and J 2 bases; nucleotides not matched to a gene: 4. Germline CDR1 and CDR2: SGHRS and YFSETQ. CDR3 sequence reads: CASTLAGAQETQYF. In DNA, the CDR3 is TGCGCCAGCACCCTAGCGGGGGCTCAAGAGACCCAGTACTTC.

The rearrangement links TRBV5-1 to TRBJ2-7; unclear D gene. CDR1 and CDR2 (germline): SGHRS, YFSETQ. This CDR3 region has 14 residues. V lost 0 bases and J 3 bases, leaving 10 bases between the germline ends. The CDR3 DNA reads as TGCGCCAGCAGCTTGGTATCAAACAACTACGAGCAGTACTTC. Residues: CASSLVSNNYEQYF.

This clone has a single count. V is TRBV30 and J is TRBJ2-7; D gene uncertain. The CDR3 sequence is 12 residues long. Trimming shortened V by 1 base and J by 3 bases, and 7 bases separated the two germline ends. Germline values: CDR1 GTSNPN, CDR2 SVGIG (reference sequence). In nucleotides, the CDR3 is TGTGCCTGGAGTGCCCTGAGCTACGAGCAGTACTTC. It encodes CAWSALSYEQYF.

The genes are TRBV2 and TRBJ1-4; TRBD1 matches at 10 bases. V lost 7 bases to trimming and J lost 7 bases; unmatched junction nucleotides: 6. Germline CDR1 is SNHLY and CDR2 is FYNNEI. The CDR3 is 14 residues long. CDR3 sequence: CASTWGQGLEKLFF. The CDR3 nucleotides are TGTGCCAGCACGTGGGGACAGGGGCTTGAAAAACTGTTTTTT.

This clone occurred once. The V and J genes are TRBV3-1 (or the pseudogene TRBV3-2) and TRBJ2-1; 8 nucleotides line up with TRBD1. This CDR3 region has 15 residues. The germline gives CDR1 LGHDT, CDR2 YNNKEL (reference sequence). Germline trimming cut 4 bases from V and 10 bases from J; bases unmatched to any gene: 12. The CDR3 coding sequence is TGTGCCAGCAGCCTTGGGACAGGTGTTCTCGGGGAGCAGTTCTTC. Residues: CASSLGTGVLGEQFF.

V usage is TRBV30 and J usage is TRBJ2-3; 11 bases are shared with TRBD2. Germline CDR1 is GTSNPN and CDR2 is SVGIG (reference sequence). CDR3 size: 14 residues. V shed 6 bases, J shed 4 bases, and the junction held 6 bases outside the gene matches. CDR3 amino acids: CACSLAGVADTQYF. In DNA form, the CDR3 reads TGTGCCTGCTCACTAGCGGGAGTGGCAGATACGCAGTATTTT.

This sequence joins TRBV11-3 and TRBJ2-1; 8 bases match TRBD2. Germline loops: CDR1 SGHNT, CDR2 YENEEA. The trim removed 1 base at V and 0 bases at J, leaving 8 bases unmatched. The CDR3 sequence is 18 residues long. CDR3 loop: CASSLAGTSGSSYNEQFF. CDR3 DNA: TGTGCCAGCAGCTTAGCCGGGACTAGTGGGAGCTCCTACAATGAGCAGTTCTTC.

The rearrangement joins TRBV3-1 (or the pseudogene TRBV3-2) to TRBJ1-1; the D gene is possibly TRBD1 (5 bases). The V gene lost 1 base and the J gene lost 3 bases, with 6 bases spanning the gap. The CDR3 length is 13 residues. Germline assignment: CDR1 LGHDT and CDR2 YNNKEL (reference sequence). This CDR3 is CASSQARDTEAFF. In DNA, the CDR3 is TGTGCCAGCAGCCAAGCCAGGGACACTGAAGCTTTCTTT.

The chain has TRBV9 and TRBJ2-4, with a tentative D call TRBD1 (5 bases). Germline assignment: CDR1 SGDLS and CDR2 YYNGEE. V lost 3 bases and J 1 base, leaving 14 bases between the germline ends. The CDR3 length is 16 residues. For the CDR3, the DNA is TGTGCCAGCAGCGAGGGGATCAACCCCGCCAAAAACATTCAGTACTTC. It codes for CASSEGINPAKNIQYF.

V usage is TRBV5-4 and J usage is TRBJ2-7, with 11 bases identical to TRBD2. There are 14 residues in the CDR3. The ends lost 7 bases at V and 2 bases at J; junction bases unmatched: 5. CDR1 is SGHNT, CDR2 YYREEE, per germline (reference sequence). CDR3 amino acids: CASELAGATYEQYF. The CDR3 DNA follows: TGTGCCAGCGAACTAGCGGGAGCCACCTACGAGCAGTACTTC.

The chain employs TRBV2 and TRBJ2-1, with TRBD2 as a possible D gene (7 bases). The CDR3 loop spans 16 amino acids. V was cut by 10 bases and J by 4 bases, with 23 bases left in between. Germline CDR1 and CDR2: SNHLY and FYNNEI. DNA of the CDR3: TGTGCCACCCAACTCTCGGGGGGCCCCGGGTACAATGAGCAGTTCTTC. Translating it yields CATQLSGGPGYNEQFF.

As to this clone: Its ends do not fully match the called genes, so a read error is possible. The chain couples TRBV11-3 to TRBJ1-1, with 8 bases matching TRBD1. From germline, CDR1 is SGHNT and CDR2 YENEEA. The CDR3 has 16 residues. The CDR3 loop is CAGSLGGDRPNTEAFF. The CDR3 DNA follows: TGTGCCGGCAGCTTAGGTGGGGACAGGCCCAACACTGAAGCTTTCTTT.

The V call is TRBV5-4, the J call TRBJ1-2; 10 bases line up with TRBD1. CDR3 length: 15 amino acids. The germline V gene has CDR1 SGHNT and CDR2 YYREEE (reference sequence). V gave up 4 bases and J gave up 1 base; unmatched junction bases: 4. DNA for the CDR3: TGTGCCAGCAGCCCTGGGACAGGGGTTAACTATGGCTACACCTTC. This encodes CASSPGTGVNYGYTF.

This clone appeared once. The gene calls are TRBV10-3 and TRBJ2-2; TRBD2 is a possible D gene (6 bases). Deletions cut 4 bases from V and 3 bases from J, with 6 bases between. The CDR3 runs 13 residues. Germline values: CDR1 ENHRY, CDR2 SYGVKD. CDR3 DNA: TGTGCCATCAGTGGGGGGGACACCGGGGAGCTGTTTTTT. Amino acids: CAISGGDTGELFF.

The gene calls are TRBV7-9 and TRBJ1-2, with a tentative D call TRBD1 (5 bases). Germline V gene lookup returns CDR1 SEHNR and CDR2 FQNEAQ (reference sequence). The CDR3 runs to 12 residues. V was trimmed by 7 bases and J by 8 bases, leaving 14 bases between them. The CDR3 region has the DNA TGTGCCAGCAATGTAGCAGGGCCGGGCTACACCTTC. Translation: CASNVAGPGYTF.

V gene TRBV30 combines with J gene TRBJ1-4; 7 bases are shared with TRBD1. Looked up from germline, CDR1 is GTSNPN and CDR2 is SVGIG (reference sequence). The ends lost 1 base at V and 7 bases at J; junction bases unmatched: 3. This CDR3 is built from 13 residues. In DNA form, the CDR3 reads TGTGCCTGGAGTGGGCAGGGGGGTGAAAAACTGTTTTTT. Translated, it gives CAWSGQGGEKLFF.

This sequence joins TRBV18 and TRBJ1-2, with 9 bases fitting TRBD1. J was trimmed by 8 bases and V by 2 bases; bases with no gene match: 6. Looked up from germline, CDR1 is KGHSH and CDR2 is LQKENI. The CDR3 is made up of 14 amino acids. CDR3 protein: CASSPNRGREGYTF. In nucleotides, the CDR3 is TGTGCCAGCTCACCAAACAGGGGGCGTGAGGGCTACACCTTC.